This T cell receptor beta chain is from a study of early T cells in non-severe SARS-CoV-2 infection. Using its own MiXCR run on the 5' RACE reads, TCRdb lists one record per CDR3 protein. The sample contains under 65,000 distinct CDR3 sequences, 9.5% to 15% of which appear only once. V was cut by 4 bases and J by 6 bases, with 12 bases left in between. This CDR3 has 13 residues. CDR1 and CDR2 from the germline V gene are SEHNR and FQNEAQ (reference sequence). This clonotype came up many times. This TCR was recovered from an adult who was a healthcare worker with PCR-confirmed SARS-CoV-2 infection or an uninfected control (not recorded which). The gene calls are TRBV7-9 and TRBJ1-1; D not certain. The sequencing sample was made of whole blood. DNA for the CDR3: TGTGCCAGCAGCTGGGTTGGGCAGCCTGAAGCTTTCTTT. Translating gives CASSWVGQPEAFF.